This is a list of T cell receptor beta chains from one sample in a study of OX40 agonist ivuxolimab in advanced cancers. Method: immunoSEQ multiplex PCR; TCRdb's copy keeps in-frame clones and lacks some. The repertoire holds some 98,000 clones, with about 92% as singletons. Material: CD4+ or CD8+ T cells sorted from blood, obtained in a trial of the OX40 agonist ivuxolimab. Receptors originate from an adult with an advanced solid tumor such as melanoma, head and neck, liver or kidney cancer. Both conserved end residues are part of each CDR3. D genes are given only for firm matches.

TRBV2	NA	TRBJ1-5	CASSGQANQPQHF
TRBV30	NA	TRBJ1-4	CAWSPRGTGKLFF
TRBV7-3	TRBD2	TRBJ2-1	CASSELAAISGEQFF
TRBV6-5	NA	TRBJ1-3	CASSRTSGNTIYF
TRBV30	TRBD1	TRBJ1-1	CAWGTAMNTEAFF
TRBV7-6	NA	TRBJ2-4	CASSLNKPDSRGNIQYF
TRBV7-4	NA	TRBJ1-2	CASSLTREGSSNYGYTF
TRBV7-3	NA	TRBJ2-1	CASSFGLVTGYNEQFF
TRBV4-1	TRBD1	TRBJ1-5	CASSLQDRDNQPQHF
TRBV25-1	NA	TRBJ2-3	CASSEYGLSTDTQYF
TRBV15	NA	TRBJ1-5	CATSRVDQPQHF
TRBV6-6	NA	TRBJ1-6	CASSGTNLYNSPLHF
TRBV2	NA	TRBJ1-3	CASRARVNSGNTIYF
TRBV30	TRBD1	TRBJ2-3	CAWRAQGIDTQYF
TRBV6-1	NA	TRBJ1-6	CASSEGGFYNSPLHF
TRBV11-2	NA	TRBJ2-7	CASSLAHEQYF
TRBV11-3	NA	TRBJ2-3	CASSLRGTDTQYF
TRBV9	NA	TRBJ2-3	CASSVATMTDTQYF
TRBV10-3	NA	TRBJ2-3	CAISDTGLTDTQYF
TRBV19	NA	TRBJ2-1	CASSIGVRIYNEQFF